This TCR beta chain was sequenced in a study of blood T cells in healthy people across ages. With a J-beta primer mix and a sample-barcoded 5' primer, a second PCR ran 7 to 11 cycles. TCRdb ran MiXCR on the 5' RACE reads and lists one entry per CDR3 protein. The sample consists of 700,000 to 850,000 distinct CDR3 sequences, 53% of them appearing once. Peripheral blood, about 9.8 milliliters per donor, was collected. Details on this clonotype: The antigen is not known.

Broader study findings: Compared with aged donors, long-lived donors showed fewer expanded clones, suggesting selection.

The CDR3 loop spans 12 amino acids. V was pared by 6 bases and J by 7 bases, with 10 bases between. Germline CDR1 is SGHTA and CDR2 is FQGNSA. This receptor was taken from a man at least 80 years old in good health. Material for sequencing was blood. The genes are TRBV7-2 and TRBJ2-1; D unclear. The CDR3 nucleotides are TGTGCCAGCAGTTCCCCTTTTAATGAGCAGTTCTTC. Translation: CASSSPFNEQFF.